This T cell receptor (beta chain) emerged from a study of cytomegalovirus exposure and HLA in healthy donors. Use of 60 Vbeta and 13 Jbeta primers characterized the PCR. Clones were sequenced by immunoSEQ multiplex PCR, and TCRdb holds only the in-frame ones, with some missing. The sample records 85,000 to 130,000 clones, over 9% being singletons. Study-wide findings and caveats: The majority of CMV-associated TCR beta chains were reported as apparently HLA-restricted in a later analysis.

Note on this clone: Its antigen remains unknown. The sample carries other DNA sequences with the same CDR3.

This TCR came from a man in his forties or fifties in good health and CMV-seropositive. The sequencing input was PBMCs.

CDR3: CASSYSGATEAFF. CDR3 DNA: TGTGCCAGCAGTTACAGTGGGGCTACTGAAGCTTTCTTT. The chain is built from TRBV6-5 and TRBJ1-1; TRBD1 might be the D (5 bases). Trimming took off 2 bases at V and 5 bases at J, with 9 bases between the two ends. This CDR3 is built from 13 residues. The germline gives CDR1 MNHEY, CDR2 SVGAGI.